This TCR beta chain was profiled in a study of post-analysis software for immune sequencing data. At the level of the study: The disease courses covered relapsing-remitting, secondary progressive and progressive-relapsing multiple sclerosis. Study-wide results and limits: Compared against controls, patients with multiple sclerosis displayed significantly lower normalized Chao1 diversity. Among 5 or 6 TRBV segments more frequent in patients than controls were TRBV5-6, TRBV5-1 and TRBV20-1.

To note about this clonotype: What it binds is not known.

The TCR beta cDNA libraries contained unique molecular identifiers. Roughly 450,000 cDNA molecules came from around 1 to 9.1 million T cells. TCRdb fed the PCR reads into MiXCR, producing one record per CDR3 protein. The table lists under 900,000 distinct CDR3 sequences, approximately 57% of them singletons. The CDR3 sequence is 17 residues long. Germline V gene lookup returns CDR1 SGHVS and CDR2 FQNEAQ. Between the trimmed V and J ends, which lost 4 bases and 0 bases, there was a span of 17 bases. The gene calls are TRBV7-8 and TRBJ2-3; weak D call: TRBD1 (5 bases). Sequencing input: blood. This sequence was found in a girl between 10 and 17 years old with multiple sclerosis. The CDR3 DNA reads TGTGCCAGCAGCTCCAACAGGTGGACATCTAGCACAGATACGCAGTATTTT. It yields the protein CASSSNRWTSSTDTQYF.